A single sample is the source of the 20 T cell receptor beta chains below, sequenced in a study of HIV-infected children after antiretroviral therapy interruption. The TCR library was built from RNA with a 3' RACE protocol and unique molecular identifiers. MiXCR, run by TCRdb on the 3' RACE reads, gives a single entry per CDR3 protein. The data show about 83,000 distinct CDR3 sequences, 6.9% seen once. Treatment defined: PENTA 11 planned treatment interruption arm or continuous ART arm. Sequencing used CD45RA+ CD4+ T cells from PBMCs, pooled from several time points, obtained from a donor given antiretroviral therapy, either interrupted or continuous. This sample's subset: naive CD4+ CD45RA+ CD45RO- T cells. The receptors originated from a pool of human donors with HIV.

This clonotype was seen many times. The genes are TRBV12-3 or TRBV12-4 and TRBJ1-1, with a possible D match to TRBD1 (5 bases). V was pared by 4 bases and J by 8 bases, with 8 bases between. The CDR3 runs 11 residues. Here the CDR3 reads CASSSRGEAFF. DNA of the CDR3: TGTGCCAGCAGTTCAAGGGGAGAAGCTTTCTTT.

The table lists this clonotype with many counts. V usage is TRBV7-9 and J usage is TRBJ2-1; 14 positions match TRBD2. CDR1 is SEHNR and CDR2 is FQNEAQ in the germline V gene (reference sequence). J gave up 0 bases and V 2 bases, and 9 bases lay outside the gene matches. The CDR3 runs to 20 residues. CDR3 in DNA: TGTGCCAGCAGCTTAAATTGGAGACTAGCGGGAGGGGACTCCTACAATGAGCAGTTCTTC. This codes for CASSLNWRLAGGDSYNEQFF. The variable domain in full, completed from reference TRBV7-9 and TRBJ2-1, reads DTGVSQNPRHKITKRGQNVTFRCDPISEHNRLYWYRQTLGQGPEFLTYFQNEAQLEKSRLLSDRFSAERPKGSFSTLEIQRTEQGDSAMYLCASSLNWRLAGGDSYNEQFFGPGTRLTVL.

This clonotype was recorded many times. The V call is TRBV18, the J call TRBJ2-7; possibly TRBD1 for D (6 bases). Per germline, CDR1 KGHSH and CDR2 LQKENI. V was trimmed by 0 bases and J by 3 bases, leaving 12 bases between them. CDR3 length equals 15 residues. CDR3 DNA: TGTGCCAGCTCACCACCTGACAGGCATCACTACGAGCAGTACTTC. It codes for CASSPPDRHHYEQYF.

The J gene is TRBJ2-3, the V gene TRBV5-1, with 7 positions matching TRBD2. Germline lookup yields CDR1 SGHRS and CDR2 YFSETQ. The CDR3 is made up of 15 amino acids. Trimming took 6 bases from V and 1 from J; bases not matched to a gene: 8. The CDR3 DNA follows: TGCGCCAGCAACGATGGCCGGGGGGGCACAGATACGCAGTATTTT. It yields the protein CASNDGRGGTDTQYF. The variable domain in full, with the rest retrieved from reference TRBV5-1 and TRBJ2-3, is KAGVTQTPRYLIKTRGQQVTLSCSPISGHRSVSWYQQTPGQGLQFLFEYFSETQRNKGNFPGRFSGRQFSNSRSEMNVSTLELGDSALYLCASNDGRGGTDTQYFGPGTRLTVL.

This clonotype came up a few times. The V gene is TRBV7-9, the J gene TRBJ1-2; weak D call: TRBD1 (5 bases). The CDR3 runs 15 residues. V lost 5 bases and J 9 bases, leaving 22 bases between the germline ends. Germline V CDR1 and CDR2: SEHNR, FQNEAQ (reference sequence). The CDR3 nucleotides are TGTGCCAGCAGCCTCAAGGAGTACCCTATGGACAGCTACACCTTC. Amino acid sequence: CASSLKEYPMDSYTF.

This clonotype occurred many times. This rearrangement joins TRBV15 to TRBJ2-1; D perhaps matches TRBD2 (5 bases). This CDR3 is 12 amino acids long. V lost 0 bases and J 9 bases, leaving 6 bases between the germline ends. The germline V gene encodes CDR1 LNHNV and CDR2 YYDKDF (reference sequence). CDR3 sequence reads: CATSRERGEQFF. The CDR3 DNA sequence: TGTGCCACCAGCAGAGAACGGGGTGAGCAGTTCTTC.

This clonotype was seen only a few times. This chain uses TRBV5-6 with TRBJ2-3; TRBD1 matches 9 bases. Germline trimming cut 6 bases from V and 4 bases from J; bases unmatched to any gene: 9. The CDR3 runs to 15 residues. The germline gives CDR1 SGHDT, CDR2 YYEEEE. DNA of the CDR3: TGTGCCAGCACCAAGGACAGGGGAACTTCAGATACGCAGTATTTT. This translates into CASTKDRGTSDTQYF.

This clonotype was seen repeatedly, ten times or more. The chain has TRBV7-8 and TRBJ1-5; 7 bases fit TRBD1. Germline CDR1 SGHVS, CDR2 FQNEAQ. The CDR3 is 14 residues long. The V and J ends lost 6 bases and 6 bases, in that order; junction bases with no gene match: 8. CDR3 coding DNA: TGTGCCAGCAGTTTTGACAGGGCCGGTCAGCCCCAGCATTTT. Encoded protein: CASSFDRAGQPQHF.

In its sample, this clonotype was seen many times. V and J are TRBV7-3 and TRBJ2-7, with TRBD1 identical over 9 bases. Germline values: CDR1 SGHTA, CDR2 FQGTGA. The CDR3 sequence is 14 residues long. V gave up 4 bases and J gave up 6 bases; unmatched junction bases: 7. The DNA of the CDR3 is TGTGCCAGCAGCTCGACAGGGGGGGGGCGCGAGCAGTACTTC. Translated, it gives CASSSTGGGREQYF.

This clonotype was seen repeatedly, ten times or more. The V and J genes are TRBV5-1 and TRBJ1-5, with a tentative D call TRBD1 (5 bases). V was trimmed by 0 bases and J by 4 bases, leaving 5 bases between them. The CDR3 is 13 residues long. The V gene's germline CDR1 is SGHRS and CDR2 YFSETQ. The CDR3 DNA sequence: TGCGCCAGCAGCTTGGCAGGGAATCAGCCCCAGCATTTT. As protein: CASSLAGNQPQHF.

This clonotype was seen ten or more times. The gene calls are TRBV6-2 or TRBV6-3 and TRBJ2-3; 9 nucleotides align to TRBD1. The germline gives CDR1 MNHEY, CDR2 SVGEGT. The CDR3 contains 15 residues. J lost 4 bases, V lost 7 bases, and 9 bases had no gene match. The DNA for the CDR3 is TGTGCCAGCACTCCCGGGACAGGGAGGGCAGATACGCAGTATTTT. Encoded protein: CASTPGTGRADTQYF.

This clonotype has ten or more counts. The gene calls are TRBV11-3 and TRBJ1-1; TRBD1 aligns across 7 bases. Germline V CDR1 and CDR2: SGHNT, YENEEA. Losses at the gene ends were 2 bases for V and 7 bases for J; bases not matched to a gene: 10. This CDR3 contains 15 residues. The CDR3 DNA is TGTGCCAGCAGCTTAACCTCCGGGACAGAGGGTGAAGCTTTCTTT. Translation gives CASSLTSGTEGEAFF.

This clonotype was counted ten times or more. CDR3 region: CASSVTGTNYGYTF. CDR3 coding DNA: TGTGCCAGCAGCGTAACCGGGACTAACTATGGCTACACCTTC. The genes are TRBV27 and TRBJ1-2, with unresolved D. The ends were cut back, 6 bases at V and 0 bases at J, with 11 bases in the middle. The germline V gene has CDR1 MNHEY and CDR2 SMNVEV (reference sequence). CDR3 size: 14 residues.

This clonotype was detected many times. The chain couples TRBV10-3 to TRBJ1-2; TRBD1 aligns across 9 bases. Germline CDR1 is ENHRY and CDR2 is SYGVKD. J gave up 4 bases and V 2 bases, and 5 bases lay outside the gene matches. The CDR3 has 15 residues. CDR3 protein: CAISEGQGKAYGYTF. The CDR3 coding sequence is TGTGCCATCAGTGAGGGACAGGGGAAGGCCTATGGCTACACCTTC.

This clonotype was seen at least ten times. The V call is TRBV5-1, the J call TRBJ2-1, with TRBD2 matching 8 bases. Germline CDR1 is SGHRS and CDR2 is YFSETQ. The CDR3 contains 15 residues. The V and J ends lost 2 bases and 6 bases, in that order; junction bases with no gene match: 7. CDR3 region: CASSFRAGVSNEQFF. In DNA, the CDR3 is TGCGCCAGCAGCTTCAGAGCGGGGGTTTCCAATGAGCAGTTCTTC.

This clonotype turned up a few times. DNA for the CDR3: TGCGCCAGCAGTGAGTCCCGGGACCCTTGGAATGAGCAGTTCTTC. This encodes CASSESRDPWNEQFF. The chain is built from TRBV10-1 and TRBJ2-1, with D perhaps TRBD1 or TRBD2 (5 bases each). The CDR3 is made up of 15 amino acids. Germline-derived CDR1 and CDR2 are WNHNN and SYGVQD (reference sequence). With 0 bases removed from V and 7 bases from J, the gap between germline ends came to 13 bases.

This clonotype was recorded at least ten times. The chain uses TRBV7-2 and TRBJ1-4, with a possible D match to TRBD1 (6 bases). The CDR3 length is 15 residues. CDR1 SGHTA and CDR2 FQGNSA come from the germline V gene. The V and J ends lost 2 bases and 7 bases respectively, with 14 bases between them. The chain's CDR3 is CASSLLPGAPEKLFF. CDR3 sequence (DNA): TGTGCCAGCAGCTTATTGCCGGGGGCGCCTGAAAAACTGTTTTTT.

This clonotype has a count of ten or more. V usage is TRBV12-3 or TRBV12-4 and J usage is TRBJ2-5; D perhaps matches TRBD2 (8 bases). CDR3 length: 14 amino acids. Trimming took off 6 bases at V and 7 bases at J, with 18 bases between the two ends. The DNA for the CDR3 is TGTGCCAGCAGATCCACAGGGGCGGGAGGGACCCAGTACTTC. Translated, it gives CASRSTGAGGTQYF.

This CDR3 reads CAWTGDQAIVNNEQFF. DNA for the CDR3: TGTGCCTGGACTGGGGACCAAGCAATCGTAAACAATGAGCAGTTCTTC. The V gene is TRBV30, the J gene TRBJ2-1, with D perhaps assigned TRBD1 or TRBD2 (5 bases each). V was cut by 4 bases and J by 5 bases, with 21 bases left in between. The CDR3 runs 16 residues. Germline CDR1 GTSNPN, CDR2 SVGIG (reference sequence).

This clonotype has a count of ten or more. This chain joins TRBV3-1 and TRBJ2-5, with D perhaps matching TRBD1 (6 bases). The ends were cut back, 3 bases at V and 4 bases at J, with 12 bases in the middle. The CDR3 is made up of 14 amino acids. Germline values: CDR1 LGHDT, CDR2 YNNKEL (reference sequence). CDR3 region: CASSQSSGVETQYF. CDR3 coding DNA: TGTGCCAGCAGCCAGTCATCAGGGGTAGAGACCCAGTACTTC.